Shown below are 11 T cell receptor beta chains from a single sample sequenced in a study of identical twins. TCRdb re-called the 5' RACE reads with MiXCR, one entry per CDR3 protein. The sample gives approximately 230,000 distinct CDR3 sequences, around 15% of which show up once; approximately 10% is in the top ten. Material: memory (CD45RO+) T cells sorted from blood. The receptors were sampled from a woman younger than 30 in good health.

The sample holds many counts of this clonotype. The J gene is TRBJ1-3, the V gene TRBV12-3 or TRBV12-4; D not resolved. V lost 3 bases, J lost 0 bases, and 6 bases lay in between. The CDR3 loop spans 14 amino acids. The CDR3: CASSFAISGNTIYF. CDR3 in DNA: TGTGCCAGCAGTTTCGCCATCTCTGGAAACACCATATATTTT.

This clonotype was recorded a few times. V gene TRBV4-1 combines with J gene TRBJ2-7; 10 nucleotides line up with TRBD1. This CDR3 comprises 15 residues. Trimming took 4 bases from V and 3 from J; bases not matched to a gene: 6. Looked up from germline, CDR1 is MGHRA and CDR2 is YSYEKL. CDR3 coding DNA: TGCGCCAGCAGCCTGAGACAGGGGGCGTACTACGAGCAGTACTTC. It yields the protein CASSLRQGAYYEQYF.

There are a few counts of this clonotype. CDR3 loop: CASRTALSSEAFF. The CDR3 DNA sequence: TGTGCCAGCAGGACAGCGCTTAGCTCTGAAGCTTTCTTT. The genes are TRBV28 and TRBJ1-1; tentatively, D is TRBD1 (5 bases). CDR1 is MDHEN and CDR2 is SYDVKM in the germline V gene. V was clipped by 6 bases and J by 6 bases, with 14 bases between them. The CDR3 is made up of 13 amino acids.

About this clonotype: The junction and the germline gene differ at one end; a read error may be behind it. This chain uses TRBV4-1 with TRBJ2-2, with D hard to call. This CDR3 comprises 16 residues. Germline CDR1 is MGHRA and CDR2 is YSYEKL. CDR3: CASSPGLDWATGELFF. The CDR3 nucleotides are TGTGCCAGCAGCCCTGGGCTCGACTGGGCAACCGGGGAGCTGTTTTTT.

A few counts support this clonotype. This chain joins TRBV7-2 and TRBJ2-7, with 12 bases identical to TRBD2. This CDR3 contains 16 residues. V shed 6 bases and J 3 bases; nucleotides not matched to a gene: 9. Per the germline V gene, CDR1 is SGHTA and CDR2 is FQGNSA. The CDR3 loop is CASRSRLAGARYEQYF. CDR3 coding DNA: TGTGCCAGCAGGTCGAGACTAGCGGGGGCCCGCTACGAGCAGTACTTC.

This clonotype appeared a few times. The chain recombines TRBV20-1 with TRBJ2-1; possibly TRBD1 for D (6 bases). CDR1 and CDR2 (germline): DFQATT, SNEGSKA (reference sequence). V was trimmed by 6 bases and J by 6 bases, leaving 12 bases between them. This CDR3 has 12 residues. DNA for the CDR3: TGCAGTGCCCAAAGACAGGCCAATGAGCAGTTCTTC. Translating it yields CSAQRQANEQFF.

The chain combines TRBV7-2 with TRBJ2-3; 11 nucleotides align to TRBD2. V was pared by 4 bases and J by 0 bases, with 3 bases of the junction left unmatched. CDR1 is SGHTA, CDR2 FQGNSA, per germline. The length of the CDR3 is 16 residues. CDR3 sequence reads: CASSSRTSGSTDTQYF. DNA for the CDR3: TGTGCCAGCAGCTCCCGGACTAGCGGGAGCACAGATACGCAGTATTTT.

There are a few counts of this clonotype. This chain uses TRBV5-4 with TRBJ1-2; the D gene is possibly TRBD1 (5 bases). V lost 4 bases, J lost 6 bases, and 16 bases lay in between. The CDR3 sequence is 14 residues long. Germline V gene lookup returns CDR1 SGHNT and CDR2 YYREEE (reference sequence). The DNA for the CDR3 is TGTGCCAGCAGCAACAGGACCCTGGGCGATGGCTACACCTTC. Protein: CASSNRTLGDGYTF.

This clonotype has at least ten counts. The chain has TRBV10-3 and TRBJ2-1; 10 nucleotides line up with TRBD2. The CDR3 consists of 14 residues. Trimming removed 0 bases from V and 13 bases from J; junction bases left unmatched: 6. CDR1 and CDR2 (germline): ENHRY, SYGVKD. The CDR3 region is CAISESQRGGFQFF. The CDR3 region has the DNA TGTGCCATCAGTGAGTCGCAGCGGGGGGGTTTCCAGTTCTTC.

V usage is TRBV6-1 and J usage is TRBJ1-4; TRBD1 is a possible D gene (6 bases). Trimming cost V 2 bases and J 5 bases, with 9 bases left between them. The CDR3 extends over 14 amino acids. Germline values: CDR1 MNHNS, CDR2 SASEGT. The chain's CDR3 is CASSETGWNEKLFF. The CDR3 nucleotides are TGTGCCAGCAGTGAAACAGGGTGGAATGAAAAACTGTTTTTT.

J is TRBJ2-3 and V is TRBV20-1; D ambiguous. V dropped 5 bases and J dropped 0 bases, with 12 bases sitting between them. This CDR3 spans 14 amino acids. Germline CDR1 is DFQATT and CDR2 is SNEGSKA (reference sequence). The CDR3 sequence: CSASDRSSTDTQYF. CDR3 bases: TGCAGTGCTTCAGACCGGTCTAGCACAGATACGCAGTATTTT.